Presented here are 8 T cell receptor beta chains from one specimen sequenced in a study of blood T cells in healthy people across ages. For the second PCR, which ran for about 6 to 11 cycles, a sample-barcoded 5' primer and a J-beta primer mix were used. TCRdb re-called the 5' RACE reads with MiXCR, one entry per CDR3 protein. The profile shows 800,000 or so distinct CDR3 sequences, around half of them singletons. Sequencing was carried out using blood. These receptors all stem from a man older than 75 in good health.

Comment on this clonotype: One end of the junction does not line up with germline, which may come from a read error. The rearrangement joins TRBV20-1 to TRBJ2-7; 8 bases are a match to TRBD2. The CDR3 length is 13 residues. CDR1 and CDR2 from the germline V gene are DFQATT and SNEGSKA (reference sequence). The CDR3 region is CSARREVSHEQYF. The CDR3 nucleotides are TGCAGTGCTAGGCGGGAGGTCTCCCACGAGCAGTACTTC.

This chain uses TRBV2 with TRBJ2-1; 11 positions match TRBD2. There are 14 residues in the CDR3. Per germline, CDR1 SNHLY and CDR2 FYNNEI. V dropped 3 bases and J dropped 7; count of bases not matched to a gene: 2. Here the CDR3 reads CASSDSSGRNEQFF. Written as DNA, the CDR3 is TGTGCCAGCAGTGACTCTAGCGGGAGGAATGAGCAGTTCTTC.

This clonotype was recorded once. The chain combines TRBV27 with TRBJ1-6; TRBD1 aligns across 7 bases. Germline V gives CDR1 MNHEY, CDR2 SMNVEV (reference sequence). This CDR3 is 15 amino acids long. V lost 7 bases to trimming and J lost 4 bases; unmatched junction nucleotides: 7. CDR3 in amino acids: CASTPQGGYNSPLHF. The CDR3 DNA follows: TGTGCCAGCACCCCCCAGGGGGGATATAATTCACCCCTCCACTTT.

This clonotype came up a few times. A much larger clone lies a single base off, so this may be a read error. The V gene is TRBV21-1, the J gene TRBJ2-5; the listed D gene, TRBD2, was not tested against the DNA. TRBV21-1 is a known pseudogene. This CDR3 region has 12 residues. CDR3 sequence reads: CASSKWEGEQYF. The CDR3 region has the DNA TGTGCCAGCAGCAAATGGGAGGGTGAGCAGTACTTC.

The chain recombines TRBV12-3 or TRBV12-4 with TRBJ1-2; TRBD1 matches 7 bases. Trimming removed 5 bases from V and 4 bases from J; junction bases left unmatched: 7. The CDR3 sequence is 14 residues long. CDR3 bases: TGTGCCAGCAGTACTACAGGGGCCACCTATGGCTACACCTTC. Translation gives CASSTTGATYGYTF.

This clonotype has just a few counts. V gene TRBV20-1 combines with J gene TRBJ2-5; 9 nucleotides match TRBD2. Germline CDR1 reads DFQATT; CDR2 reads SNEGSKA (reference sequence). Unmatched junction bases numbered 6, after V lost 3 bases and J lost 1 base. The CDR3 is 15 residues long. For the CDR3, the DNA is TGCAGTGCTAGGCTACTAGCGGGCGCCCAAGAGACCCAGTACTTC. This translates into CSARLLAGAQETQYF.

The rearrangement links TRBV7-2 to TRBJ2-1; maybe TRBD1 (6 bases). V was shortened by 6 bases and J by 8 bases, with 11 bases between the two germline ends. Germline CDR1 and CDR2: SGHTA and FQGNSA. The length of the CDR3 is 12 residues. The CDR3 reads CASREKGDEQFF. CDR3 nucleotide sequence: TGTGCCAGCAGAGAGAAGGGGGATGAGCAGTTCTTC.

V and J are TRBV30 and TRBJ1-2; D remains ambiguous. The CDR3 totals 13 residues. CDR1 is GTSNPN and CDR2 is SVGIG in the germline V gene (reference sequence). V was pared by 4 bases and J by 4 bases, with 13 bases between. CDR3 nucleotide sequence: TGTGCCTGGACTACCACAGCGACCTATGGCTACACCTTC. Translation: CAWTTTATYGYTF.